What follows are 22 T cell receptor beta chains derived from one specimen sequenced in a study of CD8 T cells in seronegative destructive rheumatoid arthritis. Using immunoSEQ multiplex PCR, the repertoire was profiled, and TCRdb retains in-frame clones only, with some absent. This table has roughly 13,000 clones, roughly 87% appearing once. The specimen sequenced was CD8+ T cells from blood. These receptors came from a woman between 30 and 55 years old with seronegative destructive rheumatoid arthritis.

This clone appeared once. The V and J genes are TRBV29-1 and TRBJ2-7, with 11 bases identical to TRBD2. The germline V gene has CDR1 SQVTM and CDR2 ANQGSEA. The J segment lost 6 bases and the V segment lost 4 bases, leaving 11 bases of the junction unmatched. There are 15 residues in the CDR3. The CDR3 protein is CSVVASGGKAAEQYF. In DNA form, the CDR3 reads TGCAGCGTTGTGGCTAGCGGGGGGAAGGCCGCCGAGCAGTACTTC.

V gene TRBV27 combines with J gene TRBJ2-5; 8 positions agree with TRBD2. The CDR3 is 14 amino acids. Germline CDR1 and CDR2: MNHEY and SMNVEV (reference sequence). The ends lost 7 bases at V and 9 bases at J; junction bases unmatched: 13. The CDR3 sequence: CASKYSAGAQAQYF. CDR3 nucleotides: TGTGCCAGCAAATACTCAGCGGGGGCCCAGGCCCAGTACTTC.

The J gene is TRBJ2-1, the V gene TRBV11-3, with 11 bases that match TRBD2. This CDR3 is built from 15 residues. V lost 5 bases to trimming and J lost 4 bases; unmatched junction nucleotides: 4. Germline V gene sequence: CDR1 SGHNT, CDR2 YENEEA. CDR3 DNA: TGTGCCAGCAGCCGCGGGACTAGCGGTTACAATGAGCAGTTCTTC. It is translated as CASSRGTSGYNEQFF.

The gene calls are TRBV7-2 and TRBJ2-1, with unresolved D. CDR3 size: 12 residues. From germline, CDR1 is SGHTA and CDR2 FQGNSA. V was trimmed by 5 bases and J by 6 bases, leaving 8 bases between them. CDR3 region: CASSEPSNEQFF. The CDR3 DNA is TGTGCCAGCAGCGAACCTAGCAATGAGCAGTTCTTC. Complete variable domain (other parts from reference TRBV7-2 and TRBJ2-1): GAGVSQSPSNKVTEKGKDVELRCDPISGHTALYWYRQSLGQGLEFLIYFQGNSAPDKSGLPSDRFSAERTGGSVSTLTIQRTQQEDSAVYLCASSEPSNEQFFGPGTRLTVL.

Comment on this clone: This sample also contains other DNA sequences that code for the same CDR3. This chain links TRBV18 with TRBJ1-5; TRBD1 matches 7 bases. Germline CDR1 is KGHSH and CDR2 is LQKENI. The V segment lost 3 bases and the J segment 0 bases; nucleotides outside the gene matches: 2. The CDR3 sequence is 15 residues long. The CDR3 sequence is CASSPPGGSNQPQHF. The CDR3, as DNA: TGTGCCAGCTCACCGCCAGGGGGTAGCAATCAGCCCCAGCATTTT.

The rearrangement uses TRBV6-5 and TRBJ2-1; TRBD2 aligns across 10 bases. The CDR3 is made up of 14 amino acids. The V gene end was trimmed by 6 bases and the J gene end by 9 bases; junction bases not matched to a gene: 8. Germline V gene data show CDR1 as MNHEY and CDR2 as SVGAGI. In nucleotides, the CDR3 is TGTGCCAGCAGAGGTAGCGGGGGGATTGGTGAGCAGTTCTTC. This gives the protein CASRGSGGIGEQFF.

This clone came up a few times. The chain recombines TRBV4-2 with TRBJ1-2; 8 bases match TRBD1. The CDR3 spans 13 residues. Per the germline V gene, CDR1 is LGHNA and CDR2 is YNFKEQ. The ends lost 1 base at V and 14 bases at J; junction bases unmatched: 9. This CDR3 reads CASSQASGQVRTF. For the CDR3, the DNA is TGTGCCAGCAGCCAAGCTTCGGGACAGGTTAGGACCTTC.

The rearrangement joins TRBV10-1 to TRBJ2-7, with 8 bases aligning to TRBD1. Trimming removed 8 bases from V and 9 bases from J; junction bases left unmatched: 15. The V gene's germline CDR1 is WNHNN and CDR2 SYGVQD (reference sequence). The CDR3 is 14 amino acids. The CDR3 nucleotides are TGCGCCAGCCCGGGACAGGTCGTTTTTCGTGGGCAGTACGTC. It codes for CASPGQVVFRGQYV.

The rearrangement uses TRBV6-5 and TRBJ2-7; TRBD1 might be the D (6 bases). Trimming took off 7 bases at V and 0 bases at J, with 16 bases between the two ends. The CDR3 has 15 amino acids. CDR1 is MNHEY, CDR2 SVGAGI, per germline. CDR3: CASTPRQAISYEQYF. The DNA for the CDR3 is TGTGCCAGCACTCCGCGACAGGCGATCTCCTACGAGCAGTACTTC.

This chain connects TRBV7-9 to TRBJ2-7, with TRBD2 matching over 7 bases. V was pared by 5 bases and J by 4 bases, with 8 bases of the junction left unmatched. The CDR3 runs 14 residues. The germline CDR1 and CDR2 sequences are SEHNR and FQNEAQ (reference sequence). The CDR3 spells CASSPWEGRYEQYF. The CDR3, as DNA: TGTGCCAGCAGCCCCTGGGAGGGGCGATACGAGCAGTACTTC.

The J gene is TRBJ1-1, the V gene TRBV30; the D gene is possibly TRBD1 (6 bases). Germline CDR1 and CDR2: GTSNPN and SVGIG (reference sequence). CDR3 length: 13 residues. Between the trimmed V and J ends, which lost 3 bases and 4 bases, there was a span of 12 bases. The CDR3 DNA reads TGTGCCTGGAGCGGATTAGGGGGCACTGAAGCTTTCTTT. The encoded protein is CAWSGLGGTEAFF.

The gene calls are TRBV7-9 and TRBJ1-2, with TRBD1 as a possible D gene (5 bases). The ends were cut back, 5 bases at V and 8 bases at J, with 15 bases in the middle. The CDR3 spans 13 residues. The germline V gene has CDR1 SEHNR and CDR2 FQNEAQ (reference sequence). The DNA for the CDR3 is TGTGCCAGCAGCGTTTGGGGGGATCAAGGCTACACCTTC. Amino acid sequence: CASSVWGDQGYTF.

A note on this clone: Distinct nucleotide sequences in the sample also encode this CDR3. The chain couples TRBV6-1 to TRBJ1-4, with D hard to call. V was clipped by 2 bases and J by 5 bases, with 12 bases between them. Germline CDR1 is MNHNS and CDR2 is SASEGT. The CDR3 sequence is 15 residues long. Here the CDR3 DNA reads TGTGCCAGCAGTGAATTCTGGGGAGCCAATGAAAAACTGTTTTTT. Translating it yields CASSEFWGANEKLFF.

The chain combines TRBV2 with TRBJ2-1, with a weak D call TRBD2 (6 bases). The CDR3 runs 15 residues. Germline V gives CDR1 SNHLY, CDR2 FYNNEI. The ends were cut back, 1 base at V and 7 bases at J, with 14 bases in the middle. The CDR3 loop reads CASSEEGGRFNEQFF. The CDR3 region has the DNA TGTGCCAGCAGTGAAGAGGGTGGGAGGTTTAATGAGCAGTTCTTC.

This chain uses TRBV15 with TRBJ1-4, with 8 bases fitting TRBD1. There are 15 residues in the CDR3. Per germline, CDR1 LNHNV and CDR2 YYDKDF (reference sequence). The V gene end was trimmed by 3 bases and the J gene end by 5 bases; junction bases not matched to a gene: 5. The chain's CDR3 is CATSRGRQGNEKLFF. For the CDR3, the DNA is TGTGCCACCAGCAGGGGACGACAGGGGAATGAAAAACTGTTTTTT.

This chain uses TRBV7-9 with TRBJ2-7, with a tentative D call TRBD2 (5 bases). CDR3 length equals 15 residues. Germline V gene data show CDR1 as SEHNR and CDR2 as FQNEAQ (reference sequence). The V end lost 1 base, the J end lost 6 bases, and 16 bases lay between the germline ends. CDR3 residues: CASSLVAGVRSEQYF. DNA of the CDR3: TGTGCCAGCAGCTTAGTTGCGGGCGTTCGGAGCGAGCAGTACTTC.

V gene TRBV5-1 combines with J gene TRBJ2-3; 7 nucleotides line up with TRBD2. The length of the CDR3 is 16 residues. CDR1 SGHRS and CDR2 YFSETQ come from the germline V gene. The ends lost 3 bases at V and 3 bases at J; junction bases unmatched: 10. CDR3 in amino acids: CASSYRLAALTDTQYF. CDR3 sequence (DNA): TGCGCCAGCAGCTACCGACTAGCTGCTTTAACAGATACGCAGTATTTT.

The J gene is TRBJ2-3, the V gene TRBV27; 9 bases agree with TRBD2. This CDR3 comprises 15 residues. Trimming took 7 bases from V and 2 from J; bases not matched to a gene: 7. Germline CDR1 reads MNHEY; CDR2 reads SMNVEV (reference sequence). CDR3 amino acids: CASTLLAGTTDTQYF. Here the CDR3 DNA reads TGTGCCAGCACTTTGCTAGCGGGGACCACAGATACGCAGTATTTT.

The chain has TRBV15 and TRBJ2-5; possibly TRBD1 for D (6 bases). CDR1 is LNHNV, CDR2 YYDKDF, per germline (reference sequence). With 5 bases removed from V and 1 base from J, the gap between germline ends came to 20 bases. The CDR3 is 17 amino acids. The CDR3 reads CATSETYNPDSQETQYF. The CDR3 region has the DNA TGTGCCACCAGCGAAACCTACAACCCGGACAGCCAAGAGACCCAGTACTTC. Combining the CDR3 with reference TRBV15 and TRBJ2-5 gives the whole variable domain DAMVIQNPRYQVTQFGKPVTLSCSQTLNHNVMYWYQQKSSQAPKLLFHYYDKDFNNEADTPDNFQSRRPNTSFCFLDIRSPGLGDTAMYLCATSETYNPDSQETQYFGPGTRLLVL.

V gene TRBV5-1 combines with J gene TRBJ2-7, with 12 bases fitting TRBD1. V trimming: 7 bases; J trimming: 5 bases; junction bases outside the gene matches: 7. Germline lookup yields CDR1 SGHRS and CDR2 YFSETQ. The CDR3 covers 14 residues. CDR3 coding DNA: TGCGCCAGCCTTCTCGGGACAGGGGGCGACGAGCAGTACGTC. Translating it yields CASLLGTGGDEQYV.

V is TRBV4-1 and J is TRBJ2-5, with TRBD1 as a possible D gene (6 bases). Looked up from germline, CDR1 is MGHRA and CDR2 is YSYEKL. The CDR3 contains 13 residues. V was shortened by 3 bases and J by 5 bases, with 10 bases between the two germline ends. The CDR3 reads CASSHQGRETQYF. Written as DNA, the CDR3 is TGCGCCAGCAGCCATCAGGGGCGGGAGACCCAGTACTTC.

The chain links TRBV4-1 to TRBJ1-4; D perhaps matches TRBD1 (5 bases). The CDR3 spans 17 residues. Germline V gene lookup returns CDR1 MGHRA and CDR2 YSYEKL. V was clipped by 2 bases and J by 4 bases, with 17 bases between them. CDR3 loop: CASSQSLGGIVNEKLFF. The CDR3 coding sequence is TGCGCCAGCAGCCAAAGCCTCGGGGGGATCGTTAATGAAAAACTGTTTTTT.